Listed below are T cell receptor beta chains from one sample, sequenced in a study of blood T cell repertoires in COVID-19. Profiled with immunoSEQ multiplex PCR; TCRdb holds only in-frame clones, not every one. The sample records 250,000 to 350,000 clones, approximately 86% being singletons. Sequencing was performed on peripheral blood. All receptors derive from a woman younger than 45 who had recovered from COVID-19. Both conserved end residues are part of each CDR3. The D gene is left open where the match is weak. Size is omitted from some rows. Given values are once, few, many or a class for expanded clones.

clone size | J gene | V gene | D gene | CDR3 protein | CDR3 DNA
NA | TRBJ1-1 | TRBV5-4 | TRBD1 | CASSLGQVNTEAFF | TGTGCCAGCAGTTTAGGACAGGTCAACACTGAAGCTTTCTTT
NA | TRBJ2-1 | TRBV7-2 | NA | CASSLDLSLYEQFF | TGTGCCAGCAGCTTAGATCTTAGTCTGTATGAGCAGTTCTTC
NA | TRBJ2-5 | TRBV7-7 | NA | CASSLFRGGQETQYF | TGTGCTAGCAGCTTATTTCGTGGGGGGCAAGAGACCCAGTACTTC
NA | TRBJ2-6 | TRBV15 | NA | CATSRDPGGEAGANVLTF | TGTGCCACCAGCAGAGATCCCGGGGGAGAGGCAGGGGCCAACGTCCTGACTTTC
NA | TRBJ2-2 | TRBV24-1 | NA | CATSDLATGELFF | TGTGCCACCAGTGATCTAGCCACCGGGGAGCTGTTTTTT
NA | TRBJ2-7 | TRBV14 | NA | CASSPQMYEQYF | TGTGCCAGCAGCCCACAGATGTACGAGCAGTACTTC
NA | TRBJ1-2 | TRBV4-1 | TRBD1 | CASSLSRDRATYGYTF | TGCGCCAGCAGCCTCAGCCGGGACAGAGCGACCTATGGCTACACCTTC
NA | TRBJ2-7 | TRBV2 | TRBD2 | CASRRGGDSYEQYF | TGTGCCAGCCGACGGGGGGGGGACTCCTACGAGCAGTACTTC
NA | TRBJ2-7 | TRBV23-1 | TRBD2 | CASPGGPNVLSYEQYF | TGCGCCAGCCCGGGGGGGCCAAACGTCCTCTCCTACGAGCAGTACTTC
NA | TRBJ2-7 | TRBV9 | NA | CASSVGTGFEQYF | TGTGCCAGCAGCGTAGGCACAGGTTTCGAGCAGTACTTC
NA | TRBJ1-2 | TRBV28 | NA | CASSLDYGYTF | TGTGCCAGCAGTCTTGACTATGGCTACACCTTC
NA | TRBJ2-5 | TRBV28 | NA | CASRRLETQYF | TGTGCCAGCAGGAGACTAGAGACCCAGTACTTC
NA | TRBJ1-5 | TRBV4-1 | TRBD1 | CASSQEGGGNQPQHF | TGCGCCAGCAGCCAAGAAGGGGGCGGCAATCAGCCCCAGCATTTT
NA | TRBJ2-7 | TRBV10-3 | TRBD1 | CAIRPGQGVYEQYF | TGTGCCATCAGGCCGGGACAGGGGGTCTACGAGCAGTACTTC
NA | TRBJ2-1 | TRBV5-1 | TRBD2 | CASSLALAGVHNEQFF | TGCGCCAGCAGCTTGGCCTTGGCGGGGGTGCACAATGAGCAGTTCTTC
NA | TRBJ1-1 | TRBV19 | NA | CASFKSTEAFF | TGTGCCAGTTTTAAGAGCACTGAAGCTTTCTTT
many | TRBJ2-1 | TRBV15 | NA | CATSRDGEGHNEQFF | TGTGCCACCAGCAGAGACGGGGAAGGACACAATGAGCAGTTCTTC
NA | TRBJ2-3 | TRBV5-1 | TRBD1 | CASSTGSFPTQYF | TGCGCCAGTTCGACAGGGTCTTTCCCTACGCAGTATTTT
few | TRBJ2-7 | TRBV28 | NA | CASSFRGVGGYEQYF | TGTGCCAGCAGTTTTAGGGGCGTAGGTGGTTACGAGCAGTACTTC
NA | TRBJ2-7 | TRBV3-1/TRBV3-2 | NA | CASSQEAAYEQYF | TGTGCCAGCAGCCAAGAAGCGGCCTACGAGCAGTACTTC
once | TRBJ1-1 | TRBV7-8 | TRBD1 | CASSLALGGGGTEAFF | TGTGCCAGCAGCTTAGCGCTCGGAGGGGGCGGCACTGAAGCTTTCTTT
NA | TRBJ2-2 | TRBV13 | TRBD2 | CASSQDRLAGINDNTVAGELFF | TGTGCCAGCAGCCAAGATAGGCTAGCGGGGATTAACGATAATACCGTCGCGGGGGAGCTGTTTTTT
NA | TRBJ2-1 | TRBV7-2 | NA | CASRTGPTYNEQFF | TGTGCCAGCCGTACGGGTCCCACCTACAATGAGCAGTTCTTC
many | TRBJ2-3 | TRBV7-9 | NA | CASSWRSSGTDTQYF | TGTGCCAGCAGCTGGCGGTCTAGCGGCACAGATACGCAGTATTTT
NA | TRBJ2-5 | TRBV27 | TRBD2 | CASSSGIAGAPSGTQYF | TGTGCCAGCAGTTCAGGGATAGCGGGAGCGCCATCGGGGACCCAGTACTTC
NA | TRBJ1-4 | TRBV10-2 | NA | CASRDTRGEKLFF | TGCGCCAGCAGGGATACAAGGGGCGAAAAACTGTTTTTT
NA | TRBJ2-7 | TRBV5-1 | TRBD2 | CASSWYAGGGYEQYF | TGCGCCAGCAGCTGGTACGCGGGGGGCGGTTACGAGCAGTACTTC
NA | TRBJ2-5 | TRBV7-2 | NA | CASSTPAGTQYF | TGTGCCAGCAGCACCCCAGCGGGGACCCAGTACTTC
once | TRBJ2-5 | TRBV9 | TRBD1 | CASSVGMGAGGVETQYF | TGTGCCAGCAGCGTAGGAATGGGGGCAGGGGGCGTTGAGACCCAGTACTTC
NA | TRBJ1-1 | TRBV2 | NA | CATANLRVEAFF | TGTGCCACGGCGAACTTACGGGTTGAAGCTTTCTTT
NA | TRBJ2-1 | TRBV20-1 | NA | CANRGGYEQFF | TGCGCAAATAGGGGGGGCTATGAGCAGTTCTTC
NA | TRBJ1-1 | TRBV19 | NA | CASSIWASTEAFF | TGTGCCAGTAGTATTTGGGCCTCCACTGAAGCTTTCTTT
NA | TRBJ2-1 | TRBV9 | TRBD2 | CASSVATWGAGGNNEQFF | TGTGCCAGCAGCGTAGCTACATGGGGAGCGGGAGGAAACAATGAGCAGTTCTTC
NA | TRBJ1-6 | TRBV7-2 | NA | CASSYRVFNSPLHF | TGTGCCAGCAGCTACAGGGTCTTCAATTCACCCCTCCACTTT
once | TRBJ2-7 | TRBV6-6 | NA | CASSRGVGEVVHEQYF | TGTGCCAGCAGTCGAGGGGTGGGGGAGGTGGTCCACGAGCAGTACTTC
NA | TRBJ1-1 | TRBV6-6 | TRBD1 | CASSRQGVNTEAFF | TGTGCCAGCAGTAGACAGGGTGTGAACACTGAAGCTTTCTTT
NA | TRBJ1-3 | TRBV7-2 | NA | CASSLGAQPFSGNTIYF | TGTGCCAGCAGCTTAGGAGCCCAACCTTTCTCTGGAAACACCATATATTTT
NA | TRBJ2-3 | TRBV7-8 | TRBD1 | CASTRDRATDTQYF | TGTGCCAGCACCCGGGACAGGGCCACAGATACGCAGTATTTT
NA | TRBJ2-5 | TRBV7-9 | NA | CASSLAAGAETQYF | TGTGCCAGCAGCTTAGCGGCGGGGGCAGAGACCCAGTACTTC
NA | TRBJ2-6 | TRBV7-9 | NA | CASSLTGSGANVLTF | TGTGCCAGCAGCTTAACAGGGTCTGGGGCCAACGTCCTGACTTTC
NA | TRBJ1-1 | TRBV2 | NA | CASSDAANTEAFF | TGTGCCAGCAGTGATGCGGCGAACACTGAAGCTTTCTTT
NA | TRBJ2-7 | TRBV2 | NA | CASSPERGLYEQYF | TGTGCCAGCAGTCCGGAGCGCGGGTTATACGAGCAGTACTTC
once | TRBJ2-2 | TRBV19 | TRBD2 | CASSIDGRATGELFF | TGTGCCAGTAGTATAGACGGGAGGGCCACCGGGGAGCTGTTTTTT
NA | TRBJ2-1 | TRBV4-3 | TRBD2 | CASSQDLRLAGTNEQFF | TGCGCCAGCAGCCAAGATCTGCGACTAGCGGGTACCAATGAGCAGTTCTTC
NA | TRBJ2-3 | TRBV11-1 | NA | CASSWEQGTSTDTQYF | TGTGCCAGCAGTTGGGAACAGGGGACTAGCACAGATACGCAGTATTTT
NA | TRBJ1-1 | TRBV5-1 | NA | CASSLGAGGTEAFF | TGCGCCAGCAGCTTGGGCGCGGGTGGCACTGAAGCTTTCTTT
NA | TRBJ2-1 | TRBV19 | TRBD1 | CASTQGANNEQFF | TGTGCCAGTACGCAGGGGGCAAACAATGAGCAGTTCTTC
NA | TRBJ1-1 | TRBV19 | NA | CASSFPGTEAFF | TGTGCCAGTAGTTTCCCAGGCACTGAAGCTTTCTTT
NA | TRBJ2-5 | TRBV5-1 | NA | CASSLGWSDRQETQYF | TGCGCCAGCAGCTTGGGCTGGAGCGATAGGCAAGAGACCCAGTACTTC
NA | TRBJ1-3 | TRBV19 | TRBD1 | CASSPFQGAGNTIYF | TGTGCCAGTAGTCCCTTTCAGGGGGCTGGAAACACCATATATTTT
NA | TRBJ2-1 | TRBV3-1/TRBV3-2 | TRBD1 | CASSRQQGYNEQFF | TGTGCCAGCAGCCGACAACAGGGGTACAATGAGCAGTTCTTC
NA | TRBJ2-7 | TRBV19 | TRBD2 | CASSKEREGLRHEQYF | TGTGCCAGTAGTAAAGAGCGGGAGGGCCTCAGACACGAGCAGTACTTC
NA | TRBJ2-1 | TRBV11-3 | NA | CASSPHSGVNNEQFF | TGTGCCAGCAGCCCACATAGCGGAGTGAACAATGAGCAGTTCTTC
NA | TRBJ2-1 | TRBV12-5 | TRBD2 | CASGLVRSGGYNEQFF | TGTGCTAGTGGTTTGGTACGCAGCGGGGGTTACAATGAGCAGTTCTTC
NA | TRBJ2-7 | TRBV11-1 | TRBD1 | CASINGTGTYEQYF | TGTGCCAGTATAAACGGGACAGGGACCTACGAGCAGTACTTC